This T cell receptor (beta chain) was documented in a study of cytomegalovirus exposure and HLA in healthy donors. Study observations and caveats: Roughly even sequencing depth across donors was the assumption behind the presence/absence analyses.

V dropped 1 base and J dropped 3; count of bases not matched to a gene: 7. The CDR3 is 16 residues long. Per the germline V gene, CDR1 is MNHNS and CDR2 is SASEGT. Primers for the PCR totalled 60 Vbeta and 13 Jbeta. Sequencing was performed with immunoSEQ multiplex PCR; in TCRdb, only in-frame clones are kept and a portion is missing. Among 150,000 to 200,000 clones listed, around 84% were seen once. On this clone itself: Its target is not known.

The sample taken for sequencing was PBMCs. The chain couples TRBV6-1 to TRBJ2-5; 8 bases are a match to TRBD2. The clonotype originates from a young woman in good health and CMV-seronegative. The CDR3 bases are TGTGCCAGCAGTGAAGTGGGAGCGGGAGTGAAAGAGACCCAGTACTTC. The encoded protein is CASSEVGAGVKETQYF.